This is a list of T cell receptor beta chains from one sample in a study of T-cell reconstitution after alpha-beta-depleted transplantation in children. TCRdb processed the PCR reads anew with MiXCR; each CDR3 protein has one entry. The sample has more than 45,000 distinct CDR3 sequences; approximately 52% are singletons. The material sequenced was peripheral blood, taken before TCRalphabeta/CD19-depleted stem cell transplant. These receptors were obtained from a boy under two years old with SCID, due to receive a stem cell transplant. Both conserved end residues are part of each CDR3. D genes are given only for firm matches. Expanded clones get a size class; other rows say once, few or many, or leave the size out.

j_call clone_size d_call v_call cdr3_aa cdr3_nt
TRBJ2-3 NA TRBD2 TRBV20-1 CSATKTSGGDFLSTDTQYF TGCAGTGCTACTAAAACTAGCGGGGGCGACTTTCTAAGCACAGATACGCAGTATTTT
TRBJ2-7 NA NA TRBV20-1 CSAPLQGSYEQYF TGCAGTGCTCCTCTCCAGGGGTCCTACGAGCAGTACTTC
TRBJ2-3 NA TRBD2 TRBV5-1 CASSRGTSGELDTQYF TGCGCCAGCAGCCGGGGGACTAGCGGGGAACTTGATACGCAGTATTTT
TRBJ1-1 NA NA TRBV2 CASTNQMNTEAFF TGTGCCAGCACGAACCAAATGAACACTGAAGCTTTCTTT
TRBJ1-5 NA TRBD1 TRBV20-1 CSARDGGTGLYSNQPQHF TGCAGTGCTAGAGATGGGGGGACAGGGCTTTATAGCAATCAGCCCCAGCATTTT
TRBJ2-5 NA TRBD2 TRBV7-8 CASSLAREYQETQYF TGTGCCAGCAGCTTAGCGCGGGAGTACCAAGAGACCCAGTACTTC
TRBJ2-5 few NA TRBV6-1 CASSEGFGGGQETQYF TGTGCCAGCAGTGAAGGGTTCGGAGGGGGACAAGAGACCCAGTACTTC
TRBJ2-7 NA NA TRBV4-2 CASSQEVQGPYEQYF TGTGCCAGCAGCCAAGAGGTCCAGGGGCCGTACGAGCAGTACTTC
TRBJ1-2 NA TRBD1 TRBV7-2 CASSSQGTLYGYTF TGTGCCAGCAGCTCACAGGGGACCCTGTATGGCTACACCTTC
TRBJ2-3 once TRBD2 TRBV6-4 CASSDSVAGGSDTQYF TGTGCCAGCAGTGACTCGGTAGCGGGGGGATCAGATACGCAGTATTTT
TRBJ2-1 few TRBD1 TRBV20-1 CSARPGQVNEQFF TGCAGTGCTCGCCCGGGACAGGTGAATGAGCAGTTCTTC
TRBJ2-1 few TRBD2 TRBV10-3 CATEGLADEQFF TGTGCCACCGAGGGACTAGCGGACGAGCAGTTCTTC
TRBJ2-5 NA NA TRBV5-1 CASSYGTAGQETQYF TGCGCCAGCAGCTATGGGACCGCCGGACAGGAGACCCAGTACTTC
TRBJ2-1 few NA TRBV7-9 CASSLWTPGFNEQFF TGTGCCAGCAGCTTATGGACCCCCGGGTTCAATGAGCAGTTCTTC
TRBJ2-1 few NA TRBV5-1 CASSWSNRSYNEQFF TGCGCCAGCAGCTGGAGTAACAGGAGTTACAATGAGCAGTTCTTC
TRBJ2-3 NA NA TRBV5-1 CASSPSSAADTQYF TGCGCCAGCAGCCCTAGTAGCGCGGCAGATACGCAGTATTTT
TRBJ1-1 few NA TRBV7-9 CASTRWAEAFF TGTGCCAGCACCCGCTGGGCGGAGGCTTTCTTT
TRBJ1-1 few TRBD1 TRBV6-4 CASSDRENTEAFF TGTGCCAGCTCAGACAGGGAGAACACTGAAGCTTTCTTT
TRBJ2-5 few NA TRBV7-3 CASSFGREETQYF TGTGCCAGCAGCTTCGGAAGGGAAGAGACCCAGTACTTC
TRBJ2-7 NA NA TRBV28 CASSLATGVTNEQYF TGTGCCAGCAGTTTAGCTACAGGCGTAACCAACGAGCAGTACTTC
TRBJ2-1 NA NA TRBV5-1 CASSLSSSYNEQFF TGCGCCAGCAGCTTGTCCAGCTCCTACAATGAGCAGTTCTTC
TRBJ2-7 NA NA TRBV20-1 CSARRGADYEQYF TGCAGTGCTAGACGAGGTGCGGATTACGAGCAGTACTTC
TRBJ2-1 NA TRBD2 TRBV5-1 CASSFIAGAINEQFF TGCGCCAGCAGCTTCATAGCGGGGGCTATAAATGAGCAGTTCTTC